These 29 T cell receptor beta chains originate from one sample sequenced in a study of T cells in Graves' hyperthyroidism and ophthalmopathy. It was RNA transcripts that yielded the amplified TCR beta CDR3 regions. An initial round of RT-PCR targeting the TCR CDR3 relied on the HTBI primer set. From the multiplex PCR reads, TCRdb called clonotypes with MiXCR, one entry per CDR3 protein. Found here are about 600,000 distinct CDR3 sequences, 12% to 15% of them singletons; the top ten hold around 7%. The sequenced sample was blood. Receptors originate from a woman between 18 and 29 years old with Graves' ophthalmopathy.

The table lists this clonotype with many counts. This could be a read error, since a much larger clone is one nucleotide away. The chain joins TRBV7-9 to TRBJ1-1, with D maybe TRBD1 (6 bases). V lost 2 bases, J lost 5 bases, and 9 bases lay in between. Germline V gene sequence: CDR1 SEHNR, CDR2 FQNEAQ (reference sequence). There are 13 residues in the CDR3. Here the CDR3 reads CASSLTQGTEAFF. Here the CDR3 DNA reads TGTGCCAGCAGCTTAACGCAGGGGACTGAAGCTTTCTTT.

The V and J genes are TRBV19 and TRBJ1-1, with D uncertain. The germline V and J ends were trimmed by 5 bases and 0 bases, with 10 bases remaining between them. Germline CDR1 and CDR2: LNHDA and SQIVND (reference sequence). The CDR3 totals 14 residues. CDR3 loop: CASSSRPMNTEAFF. As DNA, the CDR3 is TGTGCCAGTAGTTCCAGGCCTATGAACACTGAAGCTTTCTTT.

This clonotype was counted many times. The V and J genes are TRBV18 and TRBJ1-1; no definite D call. In germline, CDR1 is KGHSH, CDR2 LQKENI. Trimming shortened V by 3 bases and J by 1 base, and 9 bases separated the two germline ends. The CDR3 runs 14 residues. The CDR3 spells CASSPVSRNTEAFF. The CDR3 bases are TGTGCCAGCTCACCGGTTTCAAGGAACACTGAAGCTTTCTTT.

V usage is TRBV29-1 and J usage is TRBJ2-1; D uncertain. The CDR3 has 11 amino acids. From germline, CDR1 is SQVTM and CDR2 ANQGSEA. V gave up 5 bases and J gave up 7 bases, with 9 bases separating them. The CDR3 region is CSVTSENEQFF. CDR3 nucleotides: TGCAGCGTTACCTCCGAGAATGAGCAGTTCTTC.

The rearrangement links TRBV6-1 to TRBJ1-5; D remains ambiguous. With 6 bases removed from V and 5 bases from J, the gap between germline ends came to 11 bases. From germline, CDR1 is MNHNS and CDR2 SASEGT. CDR3 length: 13 residues. Here the CDR3 reads CASSQERYQPQHF. CDR3 in DNA: TGTGCCAGCAGCCAGGAGCGATATCAGCCCCAGCATTTT.

This clonotype showed up just a few times. The genes are TRBV7-9 and TRBJ1-2, with D possibly being TRBD1 (5 bases). This CDR3 contains 15 residues. Germline CDR1 reads SEHNR; CDR2 reads FQNEAQ (reference sequence). V lost 5 bases to trimming and J lost 4 bases, with 17 bases between them. As DNA, the CDR3 is TGTGCCAGCAGCGGCGAGGGGTCTCAGGCCTATGGCTACACCTTC. Protein: CASSGEGSQAYGYTF.

This clonotype was found many times. V gene TRBV2 combines with J gene TRBJ1-4, with unresolved D. The V gene's germline CDR1 is SNHLY and CDR2 FYNNEI. V lost 6 bases and J 0 bases, leaving 8 bases between the germline ends. CDR3 length: 14 residues. DNA for the CDR3: TGTGCCAGCAGGGAGCTTGCAACTAATGAAAAACTGTTTTTT. Translated: CASRELATNEKLFF.

Ten or more counts support this clonotype. This sequence joins TRBV28 and TRBJ1-5, with D possibly matching TRBD1 (6 bases). The V and J ends lost 6 bases and 2 bases respectively, with 11 bases between them. Germline V gene lookup returns CDR1 MDHEN and CDR2 SYDVKM. The CDR3 totals 14 residues. CDR3 nucleotide sequence: TGTGCCAGCAGATGGAGGACAGGCAATCAGCCCCAGCATTTT. Encoded protein: CASRWRTGNQPQHF.

This clonotype has at least ten counts. The rearrangement links TRBV12-3 or TRBV12-4 to TRBJ1-4; TRBD1 matches at 7 bases. V trimming: 7 bases; J trimming: 5 bases; junction bases outside the gene matches: 4. There are 13 residues in the CDR3. The CDR3 protein is CASKGGLNEKLFF. The CDR3, as DNA: TGTGCCAGCAAAGGGGGCCTGAATGAAAAACTGTTTTTT.

The chain links TRBV6-2 or TRBV6-3 to TRBJ2-3; a weak D match, TRBD1 (5 bases). Trimming removed 6 bases at V and 9 bases at J, with 16 bases between. The V gene's germline CDR1 is MNHEY and CDR2 SVGEGT. The CDR3 contains 13 residues. The CDR3 DNA follows: TGTGCCAGCAGCCACGTGGGGTCAGGGACGCAGTATTTT. Amino acids: CASSHVGSGTQYF.

The V and J genes are TRBV4-2 and TRBJ2-7, with 7 positions matching TRBD2. Germline V CDR1 and CDR2: LGHNA, YNFKEQ. The length of the CDR3 is 17 residues. With V trimmed by 0 bases and J by 3 bases, 11 bases remained unmatched. The DNA for the CDR3 is TGTGCCAGCAGCCAAGATGGCGGCGGGAGTGGGTTCTACGAGCAGTACTTC. Amino acids: CASSQDGGGSGFYEQYF.

About this clonotype itself: Given a much more abundant clone one base away, this may be a read error. V and J are TRBV7-9 and TRBJ2-1; 13 bases match TRBD2. The CDR3 length is 17 residues. V shed 3 bases, J shed 10 bases, and the junction held 12 bases outside the gene matches. Per the germline V gene, CDR1 is SEHNR and CDR2 is FQNEAQ (reference sequence). The CDR3 loop reads CASSLTSLAGGPYEQFF. The CDR3 region has the DNA TGTGCCAGCAGCTTGACATCACTAGCGGGAGGGCCCTACGAGCAGTTCTTC. The full variable domain, rest sourced from reference TRBV7-9 and TRBJ2-1, is DTGVSQNPRHKITKRGQNVTFRCDPISEHNRLYWYRQTLGQGPEFLTYFQNEAQLEKSRLLSDRFSAERPKGSFSTLEIQRTEQGDSAMYLCASSLTSLAGGPYEQFFGPGTRLTVL.

This clonotype was recorded at least ten times. This chain joins TRBV7-2 and TRBJ2-1; no clear D. The CDR3 extends over 13 amino acids. V lost 4 bases and J lost 5, with 9 bases in between. Germline V CDR1 and CDR2: SGHTA, FQGNSA. The CDR3 loop is CASSYARDNEQFF. The CDR3 coding sequence is TGTGCCAGCAGCTACGCAAGGGACAATGAGCAGTTCTTC.

This clonotype has a single count. A junction boundary mismatches the germline segment, possibly from a read error. The chain is built from TRBV6-4 and TRBJ1-2, with 8 bases identical to TRBD1. The CDR3 consists of 15 residues. The germline CDR1 and CDR2 sequences are MRHNA and SNTAGT. The CDR3 reads CVSGPGGDRFGGYTF. CDR3 coding DNA: TGTGTCAGCGGCCCAGGGGGCGATCGATTTGGAGGCTACACCTTC.

The gene calls are TRBV20-1 and TRBJ2-5, with D unclear. The germline CDR1 and CDR2 sequences are DFQATT and SNEGSKA (reference sequence). The CDR3 contains 21 residues. Trimming cost V 2 bases and J 1 base, with 32 bases left between them. CDR3 in amino acids: CSARLPGSLRVPRLGQETQYF. The CDR3 DNA is TGCAGTGCTAGACTTCCGGGTTCCCTCCGGGTCCCTAGACTGGGCCAAGAGACCCAGTACTTC.

This clonotype was observed many times. The chain carries TRBV2 and TRBJ1-1; D gene ambiguous. CDR3 size: 15 residues. V lost 7 bases and J lost 1, with 16 bases in between. Germline lookup yields CDR1 SNHLY and CDR2 FYNNEI. The chain's CDR3 is CASTEDGGRNTEAFF. In DNA form, the CDR3 reads TGTGCCAGCACTGAGGACGGAGGAAGGAACACTGAAGCTTTCTTT.

The chain is built from TRBV20-1 and TRBJ2-3; D remains unclear. Germline V gene sequence: CDR1 DFQATT, CDR2 SNEGSKA (reference sequence). The CDR3 extends over 13 amino acids. The V and J ends lost 0 bases and 7 bases respectively, with 11 bases between them. CDR3 region: CSARDEPPNTQYF. DNA of the CDR3: TGCAGTGCTAGAGATGAGCCACCCAATACGCAGTATTTT.

This clonotype was detected many times. The CDR3: CASSFRSQGSLGSKNIQYF. DNA of the CDR3: TGTGCCAGCAGTTTCCGTAGTCAGGGGTCCCTAGGGTCCAAAAACATTCAGTACTTC. This chain connects TRBV12-3 or TRBV12-4 to TRBJ2-4; D might be TRBD1 (6 bases). With 3 bases removed from V and 2 bases from J, the gap between germline ends came to 23 bases. The CDR3 loop spans 19 amino acids.

This clonotype was detected ten times or more. The CDR3 sequence is CASSLAGLSEQFF. The CDR3 region has the DNA TGTGCCAGCAGTTTAGCTGGGTTGAGCGAGCAGTTCTTC. This chain connects TRBV12-3 or TRBV12-4 to TRBJ2-1; D is unclear. Trimming left V 0 bases short and J 10 bases short, with 10 bases between. The CDR3 has 13 amino acids.

This clonotype was seen many times. The chain uses TRBV4-1 and TRBJ2-1, with 7 bases lining up with TRBD2. The CDR3 extends over 17 amino acids. With 1 base clipped from V and 7 bases from J, the junction kept 13 bases outside the gene matches. Per germline, CDR1 MGHRA and CDR2 YSYEKL. CDR3 sequence (DNA): TGCGCCAGCAGCCAAGTCCTCGGCGGGAGTGGGATGAATGAGCAGTTCTTC. The encoded protein is CASSQVLGGSGMNEQFF.

This clonotype was observed many times. The V call is TRBV2, the J call TRBJ1-2; D is unresolved. Looked up from germline, CDR1 is SNHLY and CDR2 is FYNNEI. This CDR3 contains 11 residues. Trimming removed 3 bases at V and 7 bases at J, with 6 bases between. The DNA for the CDR3 is TGTGCCAGCAGTGAGGAGTTTGGCTACACCTTC. This encodes CASSEEFGYTF.

This clonotype came up many times. V is TRBV3-1 and J is TRBJ2-7, with 7 bases fitting TRBD2. The CDR3 contains 15 residues. CDR1 and CDR2 (germline): LGHDT, YNNKEL (reference sequence). The trim removed 0 bases at V and 4 bases at J, leaving 6 bases unmatched. The CDR3 sequence: CASSQDRVLAYEQYF. As DNA, the CDR3 is TGTGCCAGCAGCCAAGATCGTGTACTAGCGTACGAGCAGTACTTC.

This clonotype was seen many times. V and J are TRBV10-3 and TRBJ1-5; 7 bases align to TRBD1. The V gene end was trimmed by 8 bases and the J gene end by 3 bases; junction bases not matched to a gene: 13. The CDR3 extends over 16 amino acids. Germline V lookup: CDR1 ENHRY, CDR2 SYGVKD. CDR3 in DNA: TGTGCCATCTCCGAGGGGAACAGGGGCGCCAATCAGCCCCAGCATTTT. It specifies CAISEGNRGANQPQHF.

There are many counts of this clonotype. The rearrangement uses TRBV6-1 and TRBJ2-2; D is possibly TRBD2 (5 bases). V was shortened by 3 bases and J by 2 bases, with 13 bases between the two germline ends. The CDR3 sequence is 16 residues long. Germline V lookup: CDR1 MNHNS, CDR2 SASEGT. CDR3 nucleotide sequence: TGTGCCAGCAGTGACATAGGTGGGAGTAACACCGGGGAGCTGTTTTTT. Translated, it gives CASSDIGGSNTGELFF.

This clonotype was seen many times. This chain joins TRBV30 and TRBJ1-6; D is unclear. Germline loops: CDR1 GTSNPN, CDR2 SVGIG (reference sequence). The V end was cut by 0 bases, the J end by 8 bases, with 2 bases between. This CDR3 spans 11 amino acids. DNA of the CDR3: TGTGCCTGGAGTGTACATTCACCCCTCCACTTT. Translated: CAWSVHSPLHF.

This clonotype was seen more than once but under ten times. V gene TRBV19 combines with J gene TRBJ1-5; D gene uncertain. Trimming cost V 5 bases and J 0 bases, with 11 bases left between them. CDR3 length: 15 residues. Germline loops: CDR1 LNHDA, CDR2 SQIVND (reference sequence). The CDR3 DNA is TGTGCCAGTAGTGTCTTCGCCGATAGCAATCAGCCCCAGCATTTT. Translation gives CASSVFADSNQPQHF.

This clonotype was seen at least ten times. The chain has TRBV20-1 and TRBJ2-3, with 8 bases aligning to TRBD2. This CDR3 is 17 amino acids long. The ends lost 0 bases at V and 1 base at J; junction bases unmatched: 9. Germline CDR1 is DFQATT and CDR2 is SNEGSKA (reference sequence). This chain's CDR3 is CSARDWSLREGTDTQYF. CDR3 DNA sequence: TGCAGTGCTAGAGATTGGAGTTTGCGGGAGGGCACAGATACGCAGTATTTT.

J is TRBJ1-6 and V is TRBV12-3 or TRBV12-4; 10 nucleotides match TRBD1. The CDR3 sequence is 14 residues long. Trimming at V came to 5 bases and at J to 10 bases, leaving 5 bases not matched to a gene. The CDR3 nucleotides read TGTGCCAGCAGTCGGACAGGGGGTGGGTCACCCCTCCACTTT. It yields the protein CASSRTGGGSPLHF.

This clonotype was counted at least ten times. The rearrangement uses TRBV27 and TRBJ2-3; possibly TRBD1 or TRBD2 for D (5 bases each). The V end lost 6 bases, the J end lost 4 bases, and 26 bases lay between the germline ends. CDR3 length: 18 amino acids. CDR1 and CDR2 from the germline V gene are MNHEY and SMNVEV (reference sequence). CDR3 sequence: CASRIGAVSNPKADTQYF. Here the CDR3 DNA reads TGTGCCAGCAGAATCGGGGCGGTTTCCAACCCTAAGGCAGATACGCAGTATTTT.